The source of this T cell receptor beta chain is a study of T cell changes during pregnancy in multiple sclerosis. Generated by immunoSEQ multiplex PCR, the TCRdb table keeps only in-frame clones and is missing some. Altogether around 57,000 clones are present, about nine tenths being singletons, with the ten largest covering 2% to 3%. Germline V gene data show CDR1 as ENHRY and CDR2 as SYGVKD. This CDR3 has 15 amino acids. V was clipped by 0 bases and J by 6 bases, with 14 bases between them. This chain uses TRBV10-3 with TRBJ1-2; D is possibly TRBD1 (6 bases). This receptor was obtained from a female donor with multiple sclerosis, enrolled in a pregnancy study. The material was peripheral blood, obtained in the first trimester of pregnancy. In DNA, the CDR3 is TGTGCCATCAGTGAGTCGAAAGGGGCAGGGGATGGCTACACCTTC. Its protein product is CAISESKGAGDGYTF.